This record covers a single T cell receptor beta chain. Here immunoSEQ multiplex PCR was the method, and the copy in TCRdb shows in-frame clones only, minus some. Here the sample spans around 110,000 clones, around 90% being singletons. This sample was included in a study of T cell responses to AZD1222 COVID-19 vaccine. The specimen comprised peripheral blood, sampled on day 0 of AZD1222 vaccination. This TCR was recovered from an adult in good health.

The CDR3 DNA is TGTGCCAGCAGCCAGACGGGGAACACTGAAGCTTTCTTT. Translation gives CASSQTGNTEAFF. The chain couples TRBV4-2 to TRBJ1-1; no reliable D call. Looked up from germline, CDR1 is LGHNA and CDR2 is YNFKEQ. The CDR3 covers 13 residues. Trimming removed 3 bases at V and 1 base at J, with 6 bases between.